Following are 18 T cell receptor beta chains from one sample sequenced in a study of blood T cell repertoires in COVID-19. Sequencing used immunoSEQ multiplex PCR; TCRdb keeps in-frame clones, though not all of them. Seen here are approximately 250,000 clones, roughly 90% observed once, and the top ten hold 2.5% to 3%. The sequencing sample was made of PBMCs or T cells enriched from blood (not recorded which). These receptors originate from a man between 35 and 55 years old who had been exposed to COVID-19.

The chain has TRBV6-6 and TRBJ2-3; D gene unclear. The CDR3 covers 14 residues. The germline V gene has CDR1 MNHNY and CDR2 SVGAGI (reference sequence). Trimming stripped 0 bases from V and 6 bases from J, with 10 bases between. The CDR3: CASSYSNPEDTQYF. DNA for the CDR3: TGTGCCAGCAGTTACTCGAATCCCGAGGATACGCAGTATTTT.

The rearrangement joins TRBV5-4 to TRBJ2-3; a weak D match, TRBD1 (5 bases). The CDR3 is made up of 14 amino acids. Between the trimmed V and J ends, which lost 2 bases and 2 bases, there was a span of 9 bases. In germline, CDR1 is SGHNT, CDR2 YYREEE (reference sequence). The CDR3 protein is CASSFLQDTDTQYF. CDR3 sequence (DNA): TGTGCCAGCAGCTTTTTACAGGACACAGATACGCAGTATTTT.

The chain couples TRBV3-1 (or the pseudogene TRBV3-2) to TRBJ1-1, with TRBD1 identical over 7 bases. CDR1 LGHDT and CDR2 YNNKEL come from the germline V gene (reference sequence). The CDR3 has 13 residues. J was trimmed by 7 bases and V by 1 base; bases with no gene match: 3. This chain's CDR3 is CASSQVRDSEAFF. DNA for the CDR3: TGTGCCAGCAGCCAAGTCAGGGACAGTGAAGCTTTCTTT.

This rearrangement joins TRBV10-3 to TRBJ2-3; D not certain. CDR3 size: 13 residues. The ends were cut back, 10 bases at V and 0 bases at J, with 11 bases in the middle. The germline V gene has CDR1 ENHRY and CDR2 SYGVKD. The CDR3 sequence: CATHAESTDTQYF. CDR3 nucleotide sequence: TGTGCCACTCACGCCGAGAGCACAGATACGCAGTATTTT.

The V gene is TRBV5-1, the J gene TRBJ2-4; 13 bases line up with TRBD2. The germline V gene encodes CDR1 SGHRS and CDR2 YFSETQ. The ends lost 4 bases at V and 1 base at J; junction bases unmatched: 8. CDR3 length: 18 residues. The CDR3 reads CASSLGTSGIFAKNIQYF. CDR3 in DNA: TGCGCCAGCAGCCTTGGGACTAGCGGGATCTTTGCCAAAAACATTCAGTACTTC.

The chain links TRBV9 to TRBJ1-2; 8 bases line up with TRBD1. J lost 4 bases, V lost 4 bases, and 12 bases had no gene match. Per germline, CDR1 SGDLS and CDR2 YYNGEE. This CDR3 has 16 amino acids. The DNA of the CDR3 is TGTGCCAGCAGCCCTACGATCGGACAGGGACTCTATGGCTACACCTTC. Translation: CASSPTIGQGLYGYTF.

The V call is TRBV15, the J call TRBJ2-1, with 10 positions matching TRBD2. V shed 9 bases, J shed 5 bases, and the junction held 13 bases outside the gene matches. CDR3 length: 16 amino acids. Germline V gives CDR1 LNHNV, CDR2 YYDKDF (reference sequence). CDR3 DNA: TGTGCCACTGGGCCCCTAGCGGGAGTATTAGACAATGAGCAGTTCTTC. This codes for CATGPLAGVLDNEQFF. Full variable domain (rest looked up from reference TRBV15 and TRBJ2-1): DAMVIQNPRYQVTQFGKPVTLSCSQTLNHNVMYWYQQKSSQAPKLLFHYYDKDFNNEADTPDNFQSRRPNTSFCFLDIRSPGLGDTAMYLCATGPLAGVLDNEQFFGPGTRLTVL.

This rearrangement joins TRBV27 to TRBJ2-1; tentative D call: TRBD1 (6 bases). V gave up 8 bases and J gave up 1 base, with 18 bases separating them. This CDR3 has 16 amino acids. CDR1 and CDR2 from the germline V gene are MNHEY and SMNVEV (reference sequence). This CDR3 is CASGTRDGASYNEQFF. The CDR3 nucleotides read TGTGCCAGCGGGACAAGAGACGGAGCTTCCTACAATGAGCAGTTCTTC.

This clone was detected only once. CDR3 nucleotides: TGTGCCAGCATTCAGGGGGCGCGCGACTATGGCTACACCTTC. It is translated as CASIQGARDYGYTF. J is TRBJ1-2 and V is TRBV28, with 8 nucleotides matching TRBD1. The germline CDR1 and CDR2 sequences are MDHEN and SYDVKM. This CDR3 contains 14 residues. Trimming at V came to 7 bases and at J to 3 bases, leaving 7 bases not matched to a gene.

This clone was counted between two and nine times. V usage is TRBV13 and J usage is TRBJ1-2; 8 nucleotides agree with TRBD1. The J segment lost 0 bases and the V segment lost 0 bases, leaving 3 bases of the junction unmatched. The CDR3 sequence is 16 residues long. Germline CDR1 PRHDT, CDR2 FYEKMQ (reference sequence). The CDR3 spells CASSLGRDRPNYGYTF. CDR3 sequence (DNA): TGTGCCAGCAGCTTAGGGAGGGACAGGCCTAACTATGGCTACACCTTC.

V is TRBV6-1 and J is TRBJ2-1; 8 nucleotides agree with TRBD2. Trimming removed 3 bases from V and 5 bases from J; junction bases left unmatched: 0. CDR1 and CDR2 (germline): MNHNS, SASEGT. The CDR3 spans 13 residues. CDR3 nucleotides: TGTGCCAGCAGTGAGCGGGAGGACAATGAGCAGTTCTTC. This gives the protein CASSEREDNEQFF.

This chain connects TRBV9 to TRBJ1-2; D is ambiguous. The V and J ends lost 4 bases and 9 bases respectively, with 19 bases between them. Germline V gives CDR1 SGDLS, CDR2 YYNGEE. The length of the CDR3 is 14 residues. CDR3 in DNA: TGTGCCAGCAGCTCCTACAGTAACATTGATAGCTACACCTTC. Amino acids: CASSSYSNIDSYTF.

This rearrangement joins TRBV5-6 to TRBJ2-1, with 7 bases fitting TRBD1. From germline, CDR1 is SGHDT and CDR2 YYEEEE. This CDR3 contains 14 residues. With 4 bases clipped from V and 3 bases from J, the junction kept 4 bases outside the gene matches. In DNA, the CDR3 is TGTGCCAGCAGCCGCCGGGACAGCTACAATGAGCAGTTCTTC. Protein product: CASSRRDSYNEQFF.

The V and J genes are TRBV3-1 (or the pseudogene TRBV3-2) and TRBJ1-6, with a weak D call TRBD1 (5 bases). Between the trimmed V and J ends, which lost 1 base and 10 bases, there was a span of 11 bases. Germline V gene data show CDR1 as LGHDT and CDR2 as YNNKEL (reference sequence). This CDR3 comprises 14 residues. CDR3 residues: CASSQAWRDSPLHF. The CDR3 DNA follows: TGTGCCAGCAGCCAAGCGTGGCGGGACTCACCCCTCCACTTT.

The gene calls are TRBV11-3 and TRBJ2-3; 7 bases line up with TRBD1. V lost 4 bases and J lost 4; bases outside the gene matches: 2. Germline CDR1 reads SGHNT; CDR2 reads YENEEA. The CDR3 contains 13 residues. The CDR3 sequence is CASSSGQADTQYF. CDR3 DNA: TGTGCCAGCAGCTCTGGACAGGCAGATACGCAGTATTTT.

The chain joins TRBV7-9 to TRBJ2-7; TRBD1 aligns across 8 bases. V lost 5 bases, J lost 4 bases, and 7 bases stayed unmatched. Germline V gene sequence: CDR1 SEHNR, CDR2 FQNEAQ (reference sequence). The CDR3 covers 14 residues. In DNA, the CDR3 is TGTGCCAGCAGCCTGACAGGGGTCACATACGAGCAGTACTTC. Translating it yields CASSLTGVTYEQYF.

CDR3 sequence: CASSLTSGSQETQYF. The CDR3 DNA is TGTGCCAGCAGCCTGACTAGCGGGAGTCAAGAGACCCAGTACTTC. The chain carries TRBV7-6 and TRBJ2-5, with 12 bases aligning to TRBD2. V was clipped by 5 bases and J by 2 bases; unmatched bases: 3. Germline V gives CDR1 SGHVS, CDR2 FNYEAQ. CDR3 length: 15 residues.

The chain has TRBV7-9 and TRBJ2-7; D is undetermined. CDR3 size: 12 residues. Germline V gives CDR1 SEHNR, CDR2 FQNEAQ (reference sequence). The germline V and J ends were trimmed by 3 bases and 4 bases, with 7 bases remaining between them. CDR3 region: CASSFTRYEQYF. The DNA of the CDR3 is TGTGCCAGCAGCTTCACCAGATACGAGCAGTACTTC.